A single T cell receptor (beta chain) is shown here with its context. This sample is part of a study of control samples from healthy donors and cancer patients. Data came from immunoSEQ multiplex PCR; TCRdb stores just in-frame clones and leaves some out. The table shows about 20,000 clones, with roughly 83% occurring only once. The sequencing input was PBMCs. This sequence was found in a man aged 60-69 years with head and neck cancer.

The CDR3 spells CASSQEAGGYQETQYF. The CDR3 DNA is TGCGCCAGCAGCCAAGAAGCGGGGGGTTACCAAGAGACCCAGTACTTC. The chain has TRBV4-3 and TRBJ2-5; 9 positions agree with TRBD2. The CDR3 covers 16 residues. The V gene's germline CDR1 is LGHNA and CDR2 YSLEER. The V segment lost 0 bases and the J segment 0 bases; nucleotides outside the gene matches: 2.